This is a list of T cell receptor beta chains from one sample in a study of blood T cell repertoires in COVID-19. Clones were read by immunoSEQ multiplex PCR, and TCRdb kept only the in-frame ones, dropping some. In the table there are roughly 30,000 clones, approximately 80% of which are singletons. Sample: peripheral blood. These receptors came from a woman aged 60 to 75 with acute or convalescent COVID-19. Each CDR3 is given with its conserved first and last residue. D genes are given only for firm matches. Size values are once, few and many counts, or a class for expanded clones, and some rows have none.

CDR3 protein: CASSLEAGGEQFF
CDR3 DNA: TGTGCCAGCAGCCTCGAGGCGGGGGGTGAGCAGTTCTTC
D gene: TRBD2
J gene: TRBJ2-1
clone size: NA
V gene: TRBV11-3

CDR3 protein: CASSQDPSSAEAFF
CDR3 DNA: TGTGCCAGCAGCCAAGATCCGTCGTCGGCTGAAGCTTTCTTT
D gene: NA
J gene: TRBJ1-1
clone size: NA
V gene: TRBV3-1/TRBV3-2

CDR3 protein: CASGPAVTTEAFF
CDR3 DNA: TGTGCCAGCGGTCCGGCGGTAACCACTGAAGCTTTCTTT
D gene: NA
J gene: TRBJ1-1
clone size: NA
V gene: TRBV27

CDR3 protein: CASSIGVQETQYF
CDR3 DNA: TGTGCCAGTAGTATAGGAGTACAAGAGACCCAGTACTTC
D gene: NA
J gene: TRBJ2-5
clone size: NA
V gene: TRBV19

CDR3 protein: CASSLASSVAYEQYF
CDR3 DNA: TGTGCCAGCAGTTTAGCTTCCAGCGTGGCCTACGAGCAGTACTTC
D gene: NA
J gene: TRBJ2-7
clone size: NA
V gene: TRBV27

CDR3 protein: CASSKGGQRTYNEQFF
CDR3 DNA: TGTGCCAGTAGTAAAGGGGGCCAGCGGACCTACAATGAGCAGTTCTTC
D gene: TRBD1
J gene: TRBJ2-1
clone size: NA
V gene: TRBV19

CDR3 protein: CASSGDSNQPQHF
CDR3 DNA: TGTGCCAGTAGTGGGGACAGTAATCAGCCCCAGCATTTT
D gene: TRBD1
J gene: TRBJ1-5
clone size: few
V gene: TRBV19

CDR3 protein: CASSEGEAFGTEAFF
CDR3 DNA: TGTGCCAGCAGCGAAGGGGAAGCCTTCGGGACTGAAGCTTTCTTT
D gene: NA
J gene: TRBJ1-1
clone size: NA
V gene: TRBV9

CDR3 protein: CASSTGRVQYTF
CDR3 DNA: TGTGCCAGCAGTACCGGGAGAGTCCAGTACACCTTC
D gene: NA
J gene: TRBJ1-2
clone size: few
V gene: TRBV27

CDR3 protein: CASSPTTGHTEAFF
CDR3 DNA: TGTGCCAGCAGCCCTACGACAGGCCACACTGAAGCTTTCTTT
D gene: NA
J gene: TRBJ1-1
clone size: NA
V gene: TRBV2

CDR3 protein: CATSRDRTGGYEQYF
CDR3 DNA: TGTGCCACCAGCAGAGATCGGACAGGGGGCTACGAGCAGTACTTC
D gene: TRBD1
J gene: TRBJ2-7
clone size: NA
V gene: TRBV15

CDR3 protein: CASSGGDSWNQPQHF
CDR3 DNA: TGTGCCAGCAGCGGAGGGGACAGTTGGAATCAGCCCCAGCATTTT
D gene: TRBD1
J gene: TRBJ1-5
clone size: NA
V gene: TRBV9

CDR3 protein: CASSSGLAGGNEQFF
CDR3 DNA: TGTGCCAGCAGCTCGGGACTAGCGGGGGGAAATGAGCAGTTCTTC
D gene: TRBD2
J gene: TRBJ2-1
clone size: NA
V gene: TRBV13

CDR3 protein: CASRRGQQATNEKLFF
CDR3 DNA: TGCGCCAGCAGGAGGGGACAGCAAGCAACTAATGAAAAACTGTTTTTT
D gene: TRBD1
J gene: TRBJ1-4
clone size: NA
V gene: TRBV5-1

CDR3 protein: CATSRAQGETDTQYF
CDR3 DNA: TGTGCCACCAGCAGAGCTCAGGGGGAGACGGATACGCAGTATTTT
D gene: TRBD1
J gene: TRBJ2-3
clone size: once
V gene: TRBV15

CDR3 protein: CASSPTGVGSPLHF
CDR3 DNA: TGTGCCAGCAGCCCGACAGGGGTTGGGTCACCCCTCCACTTT
D gene: TRBD1
J gene: TRBJ1-6
clone size: NA
V gene: TRBV3-1/TRBV3-2

CDR3 protein: CSVEENGDVFTYNEQFF
CDR3 DNA: TGCAGCGTTGAAGAAAACGGAGACGTTTTCACCTACAATGAGCAGTTCTTC
D gene: NA
J gene: TRBJ2-1
clone size: NA
V gene: TRBV29-1

CDR3 protein: CASSLTTANYGYTF
CDR3 DNA: TGCGCCAGCAGCTTGACGACAGCTAACTATGGCTACACCTTC
D gene: NA
J gene: TRBJ1-2
clone size: few
V gene: TRBV5-1

CDR3 protein: CASSLSRTVNSPLHF
CDR3 DNA: TGTGCCAGCAGCTTATCGCGGACAGTTAATTCACCCCTCCACTTT
D gene: NA
J gene: TRBJ1-6
clone size: NA
V gene: TRBV7-3

CDR3 protein: CASSLISGGAYNEQFF
CDR3 DNA: TGTGCCAGCAGCTTAATTAGCGGGGGAGCCTACAATGAGCAGTTCTTC
D gene: TRBD2
J gene: TRBJ2-1
clone size: NA
V gene: TRBV7-2

CDR3 protein: CASSGIRDRGHLYYGYTF
CDR3 DNA: TGTGCCAGCAGTGGAATAAGGGACAGGGGGCACTTGTACTATGGCTACACCTTC
D gene: TRBD1
J gene: TRBJ1-2
clone size: NA
V gene: TRBV2

CDR3 protein: CASSLRQGTYSGANVLTF
CDR3 DNA: TGTGCCAGCAGCCTAAGACAGGGAACGTACTCTGGGGCCAACGTCCTGACTTTC
D gene: TRBD1
J gene: TRBJ2-6
clone size: once
V gene: TRBV3-1/TRBV3-2

CDR3 protein: CASRTGFYNSPLHF
CDR3 DNA: TGCGCCAGCAGGACAGGGTTCTATAATTCACCCCTCCACTTT
D gene: TRBD1
J gene: TRBJ1-6
clone size: NA
V gene: TRBV5-1

CDR3 protein: CASRTIDRVNSPLHF
CDR3 DNA: TGTGCCAGCAGGACCATAGACAGGGTAAATTCACCCCTCCACTTT
D gene: TRBD1
J gene: TRBJ1-6
clone size: NA
V gene: TRBV6-5

CDR3 protein: CASSFPQGFTDTQYF
CDR3 DNA: TGTGCCAGCAGCTTCCCACAGGGGTTCACAGATACGCAGTATTTT
D gene: TRBD1
J gene: TRBJ2-3
clone size: NA
V gene: TRBV5-4

CDR3 protein: CASSEVGGETQYF
CDR3 DNA: TGTGCCAGCAGTGAAGTCGGAGGGGAGACCCAGTACTTC
D gene: NA
J gene: TRBJ2-5
clone size: NA
V gene: TRBV6-1

CDR3 protein: CASSLSGTGDSYEQYF
CDR3 DNA: TGTGCCAGCAGCTTATCCGGGACAGGGGATTCCTACGAGCAGTACTTC
D gene: TRBD1
J gene: TRBJ2-7
clone size: few
V gene: TRBV7-8

CDR3 protein: CASSPGGLYAFF
CDR3 DNA: TGTGCCAGTAGTCCGGGAGGGCTGTATGCTTTCTTT
D gene: NA
J gene: TRBJ1-1
clone size: NA
V gene: TRBV19

CDR3 protein: CAIRMDSNYGYTF
CDR3 DNA: TGTGCCATCAGAATGGACAGTAACTATGGCTACACCTTC
D gene: NA
J gene: TRBJ1-2
clone size: few
V gene: TRBV10-3

CDR3 protein: CASSIKGQGNTEAFF
CDR3 DNA: TGTGCCAGTAGTATCAAAGGCCAGGGAAACACTGAAGCTTTCTTT
D gene: NA
J gene: TRBJ1-1
clone size: once
V gene: TRBV19

CDR3 protein: CATSRATGEEDEQYF
CDR3 DNA: TGTGCCACCAGCAGGGCGACAGGGGAAGAGGACGAGCAGTACTTC
D gene: TRBD1
J gene: TRBJ2-7
clone size: few
V gene: TRBV15

CDR3 protein: CASSLMGADNSPLHF
CDR3 DNA: TGTGCCAGCAGCTTAATGGGAGCAGATAATTCACCCCTCCACTTT
D gene: NA
J gene: TRBJ1-6
clone size: NA
V gene: TRBV7-3

CDR3 protein: CASSQDSTGMNTEAFF
CDR3 DNA: TGTGCCAGCAGCCAAGATTCCACGGGAATGAACACTGAAGCTTTCTTT
D gene: NA
J gene: TRBJ1-1
clone size: NA
V gene: TRBV3-1/TRBV3-2

CDR3 protein: CASSPGTSKDTQYF
CDR3 DNA: TGTGCCAGCTCACCAGGGACTAGTAAAGATACGCAGTATTTT
D gene: TRBD2
J gene: TRBJ2-3
clone size: NA
V gene: TRBV18

CDR3 protein: CASSEKTGWGGTGTDTQYF
CDR3 DNA: TGTGCCAGCAGTGAAAAAACAGGATGGGGCGGCACTGGCACAGATACGCAGTATTTT
D gene: NA
J gene: TRBJ2-3
clone size: NA
V gene: TRBV6-1

CDR3 protein: CASSPGLAGELQETQYF
CDR3 DNA: TGTGCCAGCAGCCCGGGACTAGCGGGGGAGTTACAAGAGACCCAGTACTTC
D gene: TRBD2
J gene: TRBJ2-5
clone size: once
V gene: TRBV5-8

CDR3 protein: CASSTGQGNTEAFF
CDR3 DNA: TGCGCCAGCAGCACAGGACAGGGGAACACTGAAGCTTTCTTT
D gene: TRBD1
J gene: TRBJ1-1
clone size: few
V gene: TRBV5-1

CDR3 protein: CSVSSGQGQTEAFF
CDR3 DNA: TGCAGCGTTTCGTCCGGACAGGGACAAACTGAAGCTTTCTTT
D gene: TRBD1
J gene: TRBJ1-1
clone size: few
V gene: TRBV29-1

CDR3 protein: CSASFRDTDTQYF
CDR3 DNA: TGCAGTGCTAGTTTTCGGGACACAGATACGCAGTATTTT
D gene: NA
J gene: TRBJ2-3
clone size: few
V gene: TRBV20-1